These T cell receptor beta chains were read from a single sample in a study of blood T cell repertoires in COVID-19. Sequenced by immunoSEQ multiplex PCR; TCRdb stores in-frame clones only, minus some. The table lists about 150,000 clones, around 80% of them singletons, with around 7.8% in the top ten. The sequenced material came from PBMCs or T cells enriched from blood (not recorded which). These receptors were taken from a man in his fifties or sixties who had recovered from COVID-19. Each CDR3 is given with its conserved first and last residue. D genes are given only for firm matches.

V: TRBV7-2
D: NA
J: TRBJ1-2
CDR3: CASSGHRVMGDGYTF

V: TRBV5-1
D: NA
J: TRBJ1-4
CDR3: CASKALEGSNEKLFF

V: TRBV19
D: NA
J: TRBJ2-3
CDR3: CASSDTISDTQYF

V: TRBV2
D: NA
J: TRBJ1-4
CDR3: CASSEHNEKLFF

V: TRBV5-1
D: TRBD2
J: TRBJ2-5
CDR3: CASSRTGGQETQYF

V: TRBV20-1
D: NA
J: TRBJ2-5
CDR3: CSARQGGTQYF

V: TRBV19
D: NA
J: TRBJ1-5
CDR3: CASSILGGGNQPQHF

V: TRBV27
D: TRBD1
J: TRBJ1-4
CDR3: CASSLLGTGREKLFF

V: TRBV9
D: NA
J: TRBJ2-6
CDR3: CASSPHYSGANVLTF

V: TRBV19
D: NA
J: TRBJ1-6
CDR3: CASKSDSYNSPLHF

V: TRBV14
D: TRBD1
J: TRBJ1-5
CDR3: CASSLNRGQDNQPQHF

V: TRBV7-9
D: TRBD1
J: TRBJ2-2
CDR3: CASSSSGTGATGELFF

V: TRBV6-4
D: NA
J: TRBJ1-6
CDR3: CASSATGDNSPLHF

V: TRBV7-9
D: TRBD2
J: TRBJ2-5
CDR3: CASSTPSGGSETQYF

V: TRBV5-1
D: NA
J: TRBJ2-5
CDR3: CASAQGILATQYF

V: TRBV12-5
D: TRBD2
J: TRBJ2-3
CDR3: CASGLGGLAGFTDTQYF

V: TRBV5-6
D: NA
J: TRBJ1-2
CDR3: CASSPLGTGNYGYTF

V: TRBV4-3
D: NA
J: TRBJ2-1
CDR3: CASSQRVGQNNEQFF

V: TRBV7-9
D: TRBD1
J: TRBJ1-2
CDR3: CASSFGTGLNYGYTF

V: TRBV7-2
D: NA
J: TRBJ2-1
CDR3: CASSIRDRYNEQFF

V: TRBV7-9
D: TRBD1
J: TRBJ1-1
CDR3: CASSLDRGSIEAFF

V: TRBV2
D: TRBD1
J: TRBJ1-5
CDR3: CASRQGMEPQHF

V: TRBV6-6
D: NA
J: TRBJ2-7
CDR3: CASSSRQEQYF

V: TRBV2
D: TRBD1
J: TRBJ1-2
CDR3: CASRSDRGYGYTF

V: TRBV11-3
D: NA
J: TRBJ2-7
CDR3: CASSLADYEQYF

V: TRBV5-5
D: NA
J: TRBJ1-2
CDR3: CASETGIGNYGYTF

V: TRBV30
D: NA
J: TRBJ1-3
CDR3: CAWKTGNSGNTIYF

V: TRBV9
D: NA
J: TRBJ1-6
CDR3: CASSVGGQNNSPLHF

V: TRBV4-2
D: NA
J: TRBJ2-3
CDR3: CASSRGVAGRTDTQYF

V: TRBV18
D: TRBD1
J: TRBJ2-7
CDR3: CASSPGQGVSYEQYF

V: TRBV4-1
D: NA
J: TRBJ2-6
CDR3: CASSPVGPGQTRYSGANVLTF

V: TRBV30
D: TRBD2
J: TRBJ2-1
CDR3: CALTAGGGDEQFF

V: TRBV12-3/TRBV12-4
D: NA
J: TRBJ2-7
CDR3: CASRLQGSYEQYF

V: TRBV30
D: NA
J: TRBJ1-5
CDR3: CAWSVSSSNQPQHF

V: TRBV27
D: TRBD1
J: TRBJ2-1
CDR3: CASGLMGDSYNEQFF